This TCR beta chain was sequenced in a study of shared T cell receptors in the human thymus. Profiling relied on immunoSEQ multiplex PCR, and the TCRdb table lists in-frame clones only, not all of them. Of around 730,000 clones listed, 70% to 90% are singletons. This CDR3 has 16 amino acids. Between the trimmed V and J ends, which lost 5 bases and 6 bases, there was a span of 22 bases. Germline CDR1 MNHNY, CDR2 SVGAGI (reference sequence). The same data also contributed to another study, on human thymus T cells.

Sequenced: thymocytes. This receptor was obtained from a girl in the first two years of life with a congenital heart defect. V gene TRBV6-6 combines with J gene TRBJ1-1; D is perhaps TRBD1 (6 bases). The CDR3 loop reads CASSPLDPRGIAEAFF. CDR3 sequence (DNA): TGTGCCAGCAGTCCGCTGGACCCAAGGGGGATCGCTGAAGCTTTCTTT.